This T cell receptor beta chain derives from a study of siplizumab effects on memory and regulatory T cells (dated 2019 in TCRdb). Turning to the overall study: The effect of the anti-CD2 antibody siplizumab on alloreactive T-cell subsets was examined in allogeneic mixed lymphocyte reactions constructed from human PBMCs.

The method behind the library was the immunoSEQ multiplex PCR assay. About 10^5 TCR templates per sample were assayed on the deep sequencing platform. Genomic DNA extracted from sorted T cells was used for TCRbeta CDR3 sequencing. Per the authors' processing: The R programming language was used for the clonal analysis of the TCRbeta CDR3 data. Alloreactive CD4+ and CD8+ clones were identified by comparing unstimulated samples to CFSE-low samples taken after the reaction. By matching sequences to the repertoires of sorted unstimulated Treg and non-Treg cells, each alloreactive CD4+ clone was assigned a regulatory or non-regulatory origin. TCRdb carries this immuneACCESS record with in-frame sequences only. Its versions omit some clonotypes, under half of them owing to an unresolved V gene in the studies checked, with the rest unexplained. The V and J calls and clone size were taken over from that table, and D and trimming were inferred from the DNA. The sample contains approximately 110,000 clones, 85% to 95% of them found a single time. The ten largest clones add up to 0.32% of the sample.

The CDR3 holds 11 amino acids from the cysteine to the phenylalanine. The sequence is cut down to CDR3 DNA, 33 bases in frame from base 1. V lost 6 bases and J lost 2 bases; the stretch between them is 5 bases long. The CDR1 and CDR2 encoded by the germline V gene are MNHEY and SVGAGI. TCRbeta CDR3 sequencing was performed on sorted unstimulated T cells and on proliferating T cells recovered from mixed lymphocyte reactions. Fresh whole blood from roughly ten HLA-typed healthy donors was used to isolate PBMCs. For this clone: It lacks a known antigen. Base qualities are not at hand, and no much larger clone is one base apart.

Beyond this particular receptor, the publication reports: Whether proliferating Tregs from siplizumab cultures actually had suppressive function was not functionally confirmed. Sequences below about 10^-5 frequency were poorly captured, so only a minor fraction of alloreactive clones could be mapped to unstimulated subsets. Unstimulated naive T cells appeared to be more diverse than memory T cells, and naive cells seemed to make a substantial contribution to the alloresponse. In reactions with siplizumab, an average of approximately 69% of mappable alloreactive CD4+ clones were Treg-derived, compared with 26.9% in control reactions. About 75-96% of proliferating CD4+ or CD8+ clones could not be given a naive or memory phenotype. The cumulative frequency of alloreactive sequences that could be traced back to unstimulated CD4+ memory T cells was significantly reduced by siplizumab.

The chain is encoded by TRBV6-5 joined to TRBJ2-7; the D gene identity is not certain. This sequence was found in a human donor in good health. The specimen sequenced was CD4+ T cells sorted from blood. The DNA is as follows: TGTGCCAGCAGCCCCGCCTACGAGCAGTACTTC. Its translation is CASSPAYEQYF.